Following are 17 T cell receptor beta chains from one sample sequenced in a study of T cells after yellow fever vaccination. Via MiXCR, TCRdb re-called the 5' RACE reads, giving one row per CDR3 protein. Among 300,000 to 450,000 distinct CDR3 sequences listed, 6% to 8% were seen once. The specimen was PBMCs, collected 5 days after the yellow fever booster vaccination. These receptors were taken from a man between 25 and 39 years old who received the YFV17D yellow fever vaccine.

The V gene is TRBV16, the J gene TRBJ2-7, with 7 bases identical to TRBD2. The trim removed 2 bases at V and 0 bases at J, leaving 7 bases unmatched. The CDR3 contains 16 residues. CDR1 KGHSY and CDR2 FQNENV come from the germline V gene. For the CDR3, the DNA is TGTGCCAGCAGCCAACGGGAGTTAGCGGGCTCCTACGAGCAGTACTTC. Its protein is CASSQRELAGSYEQYF. Full variable domain (missing parts from reference TRBV16 and TRBJ2-7): GEEVAQTPKHLVRGEGQKAKLYCAPIKGHSYVFWYQQVLKNEFKFLISFQNENVFDETGMPKERFSAKCLPNSPCSLEIQATKLEDSAVYFCASSQRELAGSYEQYFGPGTRLTVT.

This clonotype was observed at least ten times. The chain joins TRBV2 to TRBJ2-5; D gene ambiguous. The CDR3 sequence is 15 residues long. Per the germline V gene, CDR1 is SNHLY and CDR2 is FYNNEI. The V and J ends lost 1 base and 1 base respectively, with 10 bases between them. The CDR3 DNA reads TGTGCCAGCAGTGAAGGTCTCCACCCCCAAGAGACCCAGTACTTC. This sequence encodes CASSEGLHPQETQYF.

A few counts support this clonotype. This rearrangement joins TRBV6-2 or TRBV6-3 to TRBJ2-1; TRBD2 matches at 11 bases. The CDR3 length is 17 residues. Germline trimming cut 4 bases from V and 7 bases from J; bases unmatched to any gene: 12. Per germline, CDR1 MNHEY and CDR2 SVGEGT. The CDR3 spells CASSSLPGLAGRNEQFF. The DNA for the CDR3 is TGTGCCAGCAGTTCCCTACCCGGACTAGCGGGTAGAAATGAGCAGTTCTTC.

This clonotype was counted only a few times. V is TRBV11-2 and J is TRBJ2-3, with TRBD1 matching over 8 bases. CDR1 is SGHAT and CDR2 is FQNNGV in the germline V gene. The length of the CDR3 is 12 residues. V was pared by 5 bases and J by 11 bases, with 6 bases of the junction left unmatched. The CDR3 is CASSAQGAEQYF. CDR3 sequence (DNA): TGTGCCAGCAGCGCTCAGGGGGCTGAGCAGTATTTT.

This chain uses TRBV10-3 with TRBJ1-5; D gene uncertain. Looked up from germline, CDR1 is ENHRY and CDR2 is SYGVKD. The V end was cut by 4 bases, the J end by 0 bases, with 10 bases between. This CDR3 region has 15 residues. CDR3 DNA sequence: TGTGCCATCAGTGGGTCAGGACTTAGCAATCAGCCCCAGCATTTT. This gives the protein CAISGSGLSNQPQHF.

This clonotype was detected many times. The CDR3 DNA is TGCAGTGCCACGCCCATGGGCAGGAGCCTTAACGACTATGGCTACACCTTC. It encodes CSATPMGRSLNDYGYTF. This chain joins TRBV20-1 and TRBJ1-2; D is uncertain. Germline CDR1 reads DFQATT; CDR2 reads SNEGSKA (reference sequence). The CDR3 loop spans 17 amino acids. Trimming cost V 6 bases and J 3 bases, with 26 bases left between them.

Details on this clonotype: Compared with germline, one end of the junction differs, possibly owing to a read error. This sequence joins TRBV20-1 and TRBJ2-2; D gene unclear. Germline V gene lookup returns CDR1 DFQATT and CDR2 SNEGSKA (reference sequence). The length of the CDR3 is 15 residues. CDR3 in DNA: TGCAGTGCTAGAGGGCTCACAGAGAACCCCGGGGAGCTGTTTTTT. Its translation is CSARGLTENPGELFF.

Only a few counts were recorded for this clonotype. The chain employs TRBV7-9 and TRBJ2-1, with D possibly TRBD1 on 6 matching bases. The CDR3 sequence is 16 residues long. The V gene's germline CDR1 is SEHNR and CDR2 FQNEAQ (reference sequence). Between the trimmed V and J ends, which lost 4 bases and 7 bases, there was a span of 20 bases. The CDR3 region is CASSSRDTLLRNEQFF. CDR3 nucleotides: TGTGCCAGCAGCTCAAGGGACACCCTCCTAAGAAATGAGCAGTTCTTC. Variable domain in full (rest from reference TRBV7-9 and TRBJ2-1): DTGVSQNPRHKITKRGQNVTFRCDPISEHNRLYWYRQTLGQGPEFLTYFQNEAQLEKSRLLSDRFSAERPKGSFSTLEIQRTEQGDSAMYLCASSSRDTLLRNEQFFGPGTRLTVL.

The rearrangement links TRBV5-6 to TRBJ1-4; D is undetermined. This CDR3 has 15 residues. V lost 4 bases to trimming and J lost 2 bases, with 12 bases between them. Germline V lookup: CDR1 SGHDT, CDR2 YYEEEE. In DNA, the CDR3 is TGTGCCAGCAGCCTAAAGGGCGCGACTAATGAAAAACTGTTTTTT. This sequence encodes CASSLKGATNEKLFF.

This clonotype was seen a handful of times. V is TRBV5-1 and J is TRBJ2-7; the match to TRBD2 covers 8 bases. From germline, CDR1 is SGHRS and CDR2 YFSETQ. The CDR3 covers 14 residues. V lost 4 bases to trimming and J lost 6 bases; unmatched junction nucleotides: 9. CDR3: CASSPAGVRLEQYF. The DNA for the CDR3 is TGCGCCAGCAGCCCAGCGGGAGTTCGTCTCGAGCAGTACTTC. The full variable domain, with the rest looked up from reference TRBV5-1 and TRBJ2-7, is KAGVTQTPRYLIKTRGQQVTLSCSPISGHRSVSWYQQTPGQGLQFLFEYFSETQRNKGNFPGRFSGRQFSNSRSEMNVSTLELGDSALYLCASSPAGVRLEQYFGPGTRLTVT.

This clonotype was seen repeatedly, ten times or more. This chain connects TRBV29-1 to TRBJ1-1, with D possibly TRBD1 on 5 matching bases. This CDR3 is built from 12 residues. Germline assignment: CDR1 SQVTM and CDR2 ANQGSEA. Trimming removed 3 bases at V and 6 bases at J, with 11 bases between. CDR3 sequence (DNA): TGCAGCGTTGATGGGGGGGATCCTGAAGCTTTCTTT. The encoded protein is CSVDGGDPEAFF.

J is TRBJ2-2 and V is TRBV10-2; D is unclear. V lost 10 bases and J 4 bases, leaving 22 bases between the germline ends. Looked up from germline, CDR1 is WSHSY and CDR2 is SAAADI. This CDR3 contains 16 residues. CDR3 in amino acids: CAIRPESVLSTGELFF. CDR3 coding DNA: TGCGCCATCCGCCCGGAGAGCGTTTTAAGCACCGGGGAGCTGTTTTTT.

In this sample, this clonotype turned up many times. The chain combines TRBV28 with TRBJ1-2; 7 nucleotides agree with TRBD1. This CDR3 has 14 amino acids. V was pared by 8 bases and J by 2 bases, with 8 bases of the junction left unmatched. Germline V lookup: CDR1 MDHEN, CDR2 SYDVKM. This CDR3 reads CASLGTAENYGYTF. The DNA of the CDR3 is TGTGCCAGCCTCGGGACAGCCGAAAACTATGGCTACACCTTC.

This clonotype was counted at least ten times. The chain carries TRBV7-2 and TRBJ2-1; 8 nucleotides line up with TRBD1. Trimming took 5 bases from V and 4 from J; bases not matched to a gene: 7. Per the germline V gene, CDR1 is SGHTA and CDR2 is FQGNSA. CDR3 length: 15 residues. CDR3 nucleotides: TGTGCCAGCAGCCTGGTCCGGACAGGGTACAATGAGCAGTTCTTC. Translating gives CASSLVRTGYNEQFF.

This clonotype was seen a handful of times. V gene TRBV4-3 combines with J gene TRBJ2-5, with D perhaps given as TRBD1 or TRBD2 (5 bases each). CDR3 length: 14 amino acids. Germline CDR1 is LGHNA and CDR2 is YSLEER. V lost 0 bases and J 5 bases, leaving 10 bases between the germline ends. Written as DNA, the CDR3 is TGCGCCAGCAGCCAAGATCTCGGGACGGAGACCCAGTACTTC. Protein: CASSQDLGTETQYF.

This clonotype was picked up many times. The gene calls are TRBV7-6 and TRBJ2-1; D may be TRBD1 or TRBD2 (5 bases each). The V gene lost 4 bases and the J gene lost 6 bases, with 19 bases spanning the gap. Germline V gene data show CDR1 as SGHVS and CDR2 as FNYEAQ. The CDR3 is 16 residues long. The CDR3 spells CASSSPWGTRANEQFF. The CDR3 DNA follows: TGTGCCAGCAGCTCCCCCTGGGGGACCAGGGCCAATGAGCAGTTCTTC.

Concerning this clonotype itself: The CDR3 ends on some other residue instead of the conserved phenylalanine or tryptophan, so this is likely a read error. The rearrangement links TRBV27 to TRBJ1-1; D perhaps matches TRBD1 (5 bases). The CDR3 consists of 14 residues. Deletions cut 7 bases from V and 4 bases from J, with 16 bases between. CDR1 is MNHEY and CDR2 is SMNVEV in the germline V gene (reference sequence). The CDR3 sequence: CASTPGGAGTEAFS. The CDR3 coding sequence is TGTGCCAGCACCCCGGGGGGTGCCGGCACTGAAGCTTTCTCT.